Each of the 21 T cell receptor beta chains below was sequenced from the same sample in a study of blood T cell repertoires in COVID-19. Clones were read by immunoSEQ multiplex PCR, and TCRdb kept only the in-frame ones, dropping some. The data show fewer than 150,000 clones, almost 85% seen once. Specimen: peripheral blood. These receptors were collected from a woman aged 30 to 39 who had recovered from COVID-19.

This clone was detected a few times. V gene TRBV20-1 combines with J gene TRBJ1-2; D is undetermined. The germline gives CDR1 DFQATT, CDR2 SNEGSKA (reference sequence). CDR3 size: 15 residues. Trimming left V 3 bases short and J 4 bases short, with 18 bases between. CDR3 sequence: CSASPPAIRGYGYTF. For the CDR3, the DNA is TGCAGTGCTAGTCCCCCGGCTATACGGGGCTATGGCTACACCTTC.

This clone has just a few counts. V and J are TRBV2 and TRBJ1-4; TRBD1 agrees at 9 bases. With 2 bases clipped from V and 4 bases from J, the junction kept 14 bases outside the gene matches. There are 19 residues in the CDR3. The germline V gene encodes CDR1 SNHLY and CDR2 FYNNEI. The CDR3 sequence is CASSETLGTGSPRNEKLFF. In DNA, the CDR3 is TGTGCCAGCAGTGAAACTCTGGGGACAGGGTCACCCCGTAATGAAAAACTGTTTTTT.

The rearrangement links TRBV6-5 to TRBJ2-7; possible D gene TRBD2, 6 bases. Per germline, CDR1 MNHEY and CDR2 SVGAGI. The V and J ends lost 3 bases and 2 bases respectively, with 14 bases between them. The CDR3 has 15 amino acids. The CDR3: CASSYSGQRAYEQYF. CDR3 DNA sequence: TGTGCCAGCAGTTATAGCGGTCAGAGGGCCTACGAGCAGTACTTC.

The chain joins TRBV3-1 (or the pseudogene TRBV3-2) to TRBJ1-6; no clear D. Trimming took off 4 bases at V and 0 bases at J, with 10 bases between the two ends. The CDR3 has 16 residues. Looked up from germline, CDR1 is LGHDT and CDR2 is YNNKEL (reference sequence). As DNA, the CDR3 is TGTGCCAGCAGCCCTAGGCCCGGCTCCTATAATTCACCCCTCCACTTT. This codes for CASSPRPGSYNSPLHF.

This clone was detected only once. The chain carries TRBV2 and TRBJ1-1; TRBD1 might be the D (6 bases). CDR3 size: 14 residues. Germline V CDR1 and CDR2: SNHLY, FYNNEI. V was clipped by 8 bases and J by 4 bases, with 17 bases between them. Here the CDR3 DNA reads TGTGCCAGCGGACGCGGGGGGCGTATCACTGAAGCTTTCTTT. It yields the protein CASGRGGRITEAFF.

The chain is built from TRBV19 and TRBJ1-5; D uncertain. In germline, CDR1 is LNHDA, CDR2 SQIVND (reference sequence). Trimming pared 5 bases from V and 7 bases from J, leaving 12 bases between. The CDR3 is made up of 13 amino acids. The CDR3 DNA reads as TGTGCCAGTAGTCACGAGCCAACCCAGCCCCAGCATTTT. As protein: CASSHEPTQPQHF.

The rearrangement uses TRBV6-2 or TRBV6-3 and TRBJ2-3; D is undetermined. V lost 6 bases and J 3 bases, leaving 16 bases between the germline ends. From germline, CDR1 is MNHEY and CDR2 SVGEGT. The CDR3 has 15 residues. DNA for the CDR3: TGTGCCAGCAGCAGCCCATTCGCAGGTACAGATACGCAGTATTTT. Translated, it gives CASSSPFAGTDTQYF.

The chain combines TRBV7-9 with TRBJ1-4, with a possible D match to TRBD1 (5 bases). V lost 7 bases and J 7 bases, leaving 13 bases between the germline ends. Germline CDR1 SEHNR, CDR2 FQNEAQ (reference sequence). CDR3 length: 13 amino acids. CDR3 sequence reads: CASIGVRGEKLFF. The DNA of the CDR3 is TGTGCCAGCATAGGGGTGCGGGGTGAAAAACTGTTTTTT.

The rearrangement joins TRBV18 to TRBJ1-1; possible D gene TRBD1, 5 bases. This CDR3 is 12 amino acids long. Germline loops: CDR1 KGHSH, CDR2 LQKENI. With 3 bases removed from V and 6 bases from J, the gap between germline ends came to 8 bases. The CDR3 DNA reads TGTGCCAGCTCACCTGCCAGGGCTGAAGCTTTCTTT. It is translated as CASSPARAEAFF.

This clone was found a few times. CDR3 sequence reads: CASSALAGSYNEQFF. CDR3 DNA sequence: TGTGCCAGCAGCGCGCTAGCGGGGTCATACAATGAGCAGTTCTTC. The chain couples TRBV9 to TRBJ2-1, with TRBD2 matching 9 bases. Germline CDR1 SGDLS, CDR2 YYNGEE. This CDR3 comprises 15 residues. Unmatched junction bases numbered 5, after V lost 3 bases and J lost 4 bases.

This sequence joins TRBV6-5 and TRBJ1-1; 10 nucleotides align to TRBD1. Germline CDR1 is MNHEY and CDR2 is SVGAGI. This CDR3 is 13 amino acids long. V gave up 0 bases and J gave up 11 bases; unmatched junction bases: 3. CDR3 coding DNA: TGTGCCAGCAGTTACTCGACAGGGGGCGGCGCTTTCTTT. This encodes CASSYSTGGGAFF.

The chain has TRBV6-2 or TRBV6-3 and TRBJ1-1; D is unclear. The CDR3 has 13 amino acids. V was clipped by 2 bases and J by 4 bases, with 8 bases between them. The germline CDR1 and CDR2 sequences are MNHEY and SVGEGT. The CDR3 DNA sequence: TGTGCCAGCAGTTACGCCCGGGGCACTGAAGCTTTCTTT. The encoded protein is CASSYARGTEAFF.

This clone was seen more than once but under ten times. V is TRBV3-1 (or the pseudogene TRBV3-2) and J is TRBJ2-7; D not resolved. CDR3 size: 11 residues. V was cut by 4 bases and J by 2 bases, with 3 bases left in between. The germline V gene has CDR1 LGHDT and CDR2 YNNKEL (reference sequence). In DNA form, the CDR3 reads TGTGCCAGCAGCCTAACCTACGAGCAGTACTTC. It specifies CASSLTYEQYF.

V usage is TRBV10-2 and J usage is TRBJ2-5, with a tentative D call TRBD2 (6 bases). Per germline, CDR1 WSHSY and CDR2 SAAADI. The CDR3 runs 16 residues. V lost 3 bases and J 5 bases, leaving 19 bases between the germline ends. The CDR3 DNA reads TGCGCCAGCAGTGAATTTATCCGGCCGGAGGGGGAGACCCAGTACTTC. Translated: CASSEFIRPEGETQYF.

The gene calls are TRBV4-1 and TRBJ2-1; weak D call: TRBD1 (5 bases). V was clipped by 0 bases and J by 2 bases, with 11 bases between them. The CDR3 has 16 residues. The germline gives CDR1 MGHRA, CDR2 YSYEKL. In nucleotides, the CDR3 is TGCGCCAGCAGCCAAGAAATCAGGGAACCCTACAATGAGCAGTTCTTC. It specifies CASSQEIREPYNEQFF.

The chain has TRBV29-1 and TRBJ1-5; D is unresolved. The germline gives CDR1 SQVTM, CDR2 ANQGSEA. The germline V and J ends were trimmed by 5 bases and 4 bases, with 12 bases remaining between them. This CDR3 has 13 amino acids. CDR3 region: CSVLDGNNQPQHF. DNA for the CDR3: TGCAGCGTTCTAGACGGAAATAATCAGCCCCAGCATTTT.

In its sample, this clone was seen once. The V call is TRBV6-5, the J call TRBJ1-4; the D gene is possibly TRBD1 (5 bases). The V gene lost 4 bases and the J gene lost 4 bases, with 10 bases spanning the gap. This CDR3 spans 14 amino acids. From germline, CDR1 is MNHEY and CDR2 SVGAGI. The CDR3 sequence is CASSFTGLNEKLFF. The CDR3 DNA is TGTGCCAGCAGTTTTACAGGCCTTAATGAAAAACTGTTTTTT.

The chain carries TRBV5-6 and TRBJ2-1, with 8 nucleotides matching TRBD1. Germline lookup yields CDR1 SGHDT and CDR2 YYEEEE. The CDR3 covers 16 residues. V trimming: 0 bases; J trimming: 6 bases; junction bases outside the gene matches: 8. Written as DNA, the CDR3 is TGTGCCAGCAGCTTGGCCGGCAGGGGGCGAGTCAATGAGCAGTTCTTC. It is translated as CASSLAGRGRVNEQFF.

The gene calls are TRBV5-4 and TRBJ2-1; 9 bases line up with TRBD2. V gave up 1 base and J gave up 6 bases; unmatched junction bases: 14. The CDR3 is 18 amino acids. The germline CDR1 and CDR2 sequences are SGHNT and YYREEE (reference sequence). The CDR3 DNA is TGTGCCAGCAGCTTGAAGGCGGGAGGGCCTAATTTACGCAATGAGCAGTTCTTC. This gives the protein CASSLKAGGPNLRNEQFF.

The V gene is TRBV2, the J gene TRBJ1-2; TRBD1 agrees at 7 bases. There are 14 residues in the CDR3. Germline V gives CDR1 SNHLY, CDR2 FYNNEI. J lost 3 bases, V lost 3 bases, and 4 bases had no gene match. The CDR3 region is CASSEIGGYYGYTF. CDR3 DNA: TGTGCCAGCAGTGAGATAGGGGGCTACTATGGCTACACCTTC.

The CDR3 bases are TGTGCCAGTAACGGGGGGACGGAGTACAGCAATCAGCCCCAGCATTTT. Translation gives CASNGGTEYSNQPQHF. The chain carries TRBV19 and TRBJ1-5, with a tentative D call TRBD1 (5 bases). The CDR3 totals 16 residues. Germline lookup yields CDR1 LNHDA and CDR2 SQIVND (reference sequence). Deletions cut 7 bases from V and 1 base from J, with 17 bases between.